One T cell receptor beta chain is described in this entry. Trimming took 0 bases from V and 3 from J, leaving 14 bases between them. The CDR3 covers 16 residues. Germline-derived CDR1 and CDR2 are MGHRA and YSYEKL. This sample is drawn from a study of cytomegalovirus exposure and HLA in healthy donors. The primer mix had 60 Vbeta and 13 Jbeta primers. The repertoire was sequenced with immunoSEQ multiplex PCR; TCRdb's copy has only in-frame clones and lacks some. Altogether 150,000 to 200,000 clones are present, about 90% being singletons, with the ten largest covering over 0.2%. Material: PBMCs. The chain links TRBV4-1 to TRBJ1-2, with a possible D match to TRBD1 (6 bases). The source is a girl less than two years old in good health and CMV-seronegative. CDR3 sequence: CASSQEGGGSDYGYTF. The DNA for the CDR3 is TGCGCCAGCAGCCAAGAAGGGGGGGGGAGCGACTATGGCTACACCTTC.